This T cell receptor beta chain was documented in a study of shared clonotypes between healthy human individuals. On sorted subsets, replicate PCRs used 200 to 250 ng DNA, or about 30,000 T cell genomes. Produced via immunoSEQ multiplex PCR; TCRdb's table is partial and in-frame only. The sample holds 1.5 million to 1.9 million clones; around 98% are singletons and the top ten take 0.45%. Deletions cut 6 bases from V and 4 bases from J, with 7 bases between. This CDR3 has 13 residues. Germline CDR1 and CDR2: MNHNS and SASEGT. Only one count was recorded for this clone. The receptor's source is a man aged 25 to 40 in good health. The chain is built from TRBV6-1 and TRBJ2-6; D gene ambiguous. Sequences were obtained from naive CD4+ T cells sorted from blood. As to subset: CD45RA+ positively selected. The CDR3 coding sequence is TGTGCCAGCAGGGGCTCCGGGGCCAACGTCCTGACTTTC. Protein: CASRGSGANVLTF.